What follows are 15 T cell receptor beta chains derived from one specimen sequenced in a study of blood T cells in healthy people across ages. A sample-barcoded 5' primer and a J-beta primer mix were used in a second PCR of roughly 6 to 12 cycles. Each CDR3 protein gets one entry after TCRdb re-called the 5' RACE reads with MiXCR. The sample consists of some 760,000 distinct CDR3 sequences, roughly 25% of them appearing once. The same data also went into a second study, on T cells of mothers and their children.

The sample comprised blood. Source of these receptors: a boy between 10 and 17 years old in good health.

The gene calls are TRBV20-1 and TRBJ2-3, with D perhaps matching TRBD1 (5 bases). Trimming removed 0 bases at V and 0 bases at J, with 10 bases between. The length of the CDR3 is 15 residues. Germline V CDR1 and CDR2: DFQATT, SNEGSKA (reference sequence). The DNA of the CDR3 is TGCAGTGCTAGAGATCGGCAGGGTAGCACAGATACGCAGTATTTT. Protein sequence: CSARDRQGSTDTQYF.

This clonotype has more than one count but fewer than ten. This chain uses TRBV12-3 or TRBV12-4 with TRBJ1-3; D is unclear. This CDR3 region has 13 residues. The V end was cut by 6 bases, the J end by 4 bases, with 10 bases between. CDR3 bases: TGTGCCAGCAGCCTGACGACCGGAAACACCATATATTTT. Its protein is CASSLTTGNTIYF.

This clonotype has just a few counts. The gene calls are TRBV6-5 and TRBJ1-1; D gene uncertain. The CDR3 length is 14 residues. V shed 0 bases and J shed 2 bases, with 7 bases lying between them. Germline-derived CDR1 and CDR2 are MNHEY and SVGAGI. The CDR3: CASSYSTSNTEAFF. The DNA for the CDR3 is TGTGCCAGCAGTTACTCGACATCAAACACTGAAGCTTTCTTT.

The chain combines TRBV28 with TRBJ2-4; possibly TRBD2 for D (6 bases). CDR1 is MDHEN, CDR2 SYDVKM, per germline. The CDR3 has 16 amino acids. Trimming removed 3 bases from V and 3 bases from J, with 15 bases in between. The chain's CDR3 is CASSLEGGFDKNIQYF. The CDR3, as DNA: TGTGCCAGCAGTTTGGAGGGTGGATTCGACAAAAACATTCAGTACTTC.

This clonotype has just a few counts. The chain carries TRBV12-3 or TRBV12-4 and TRBJ2-1; TRBD1 agrees at 9 bases. V gave up 10 bases and J gave up 2 bases; unmatched junction bases: 3. The CDR3 contains 13 residues. CDR3 nucleotide sequence: TGTGCCACGGGACAGGGAACCTACAATGAGCAGTTCTTC. This codes for CATGQGTYNEQFF.

The chain employs TRBV28 and TRBJ2-5; the D gene is possibly TRBD2 (7 bases). Germline V gene sequence: CDR1 MDHEN, CDR2 SYDVKM. The CDR3 loop spans 15 amino acids. V dropped 3 bases and J dropped 5 bases, with 16 bases sitting between them. CDR3 sequence reads: CASSFRTGRGETQYF. CDR3 nucleotides: TGTGCCAGCAGTTTCCGTACAGGGAGGGGTGAGACCCAGTACTTC.

This CDR3 reads CASSFGTTQETQYF. CDR3 nucleotides: TGCGCCAGCAGCTTCGGGACAACCCAAGAGACCCAGTACTTC. V and J are TRBV5-1 and TRBJ2-5; possible D gene TRBD1, 6 bases. The CDR3 contains 14 residues. With 2 bases removed from V and 1 base from J, the gap between germline ends came to 9 bases. CDR1 SGHRS and CDR2 YFSETQ come from the germline V gene.

This clonotype has more than one count but fewer than ten. The rearrangement uses TRBV9 and TRBJ1-1; D is unresolved. V shed 0 bases and J shed 6 bases, with 15 bases lying between them. This CDR3 is built from 15 residues. Germline values: CDR1 SGDLS, CDR2 YYNGEE. CDR3 DNA: TGTGCCAGCAGCGTAGTAACGAGTAGGGAGGCTGAAGCTTTCTTT. It translates to CASSVVTSREAEAFF.

This clonotype has ten or more counts. A junction end diverges from the germline sequence, so it may reflect a read error. The CDR3 DNA is TGTGCCAGCAGCTTCAGGGGCAGCTCCTACAATGAGCAGTTCTTC. It specifies CASSFRGSSYNEQFF. The chain uses TRBV5-1 and TRBJ2-1, with D tentatively TRBD1 (6 bases). CDR3 size: 15 residues. Germline loops: CDR1 SGHRS, CDR2 YFSETQ. The full variable domain, its missing parts supplied by reference TRBV5-1 and TRBJ2-1, is KAGVTQTPRYLIKTRGQQVTLSCSPISGHRSVSWYQQTPGQGLQFLFEYFSETQRNKGNFPGRFSGRQFSNSRSEMNVSTLELGDSALYLCASSFRGSSYNEQFFGPGTRLTVL.

The rearrangement uses TRBV18 and TRBJ2-2, with TRBD1 as a possible D gene (5 bases). Germline CDR1 reads KGHSH; CDR2 reads LQKENI. Trimming removed 6 bases at V and 5 bases at J, with 19 bases between. This CDR3 has 16 residues. In DNA form, the CDR3 reads TGTGCCAGCTCGTATAAGACAGATCCAACAACCGGGGAGCTGTTTTTT. Amino acids: CASSYKTDPTTGELFF.

The rearrangement uses TRBV7-2 and TRBJ1-3; D ambiguous. Germline CDR1 reads SGHTA; CDR2 reads FQGNSA. Trimming removed 2 bases from V and 8 bases from J, with 10 bases in between. The length of the CDR3 is 13 residues. The CDR3 region has the DNA TGTACCAGCAGCTTACGTGCTATGGACACCATATATTTT. Its protein is CTSSLRAMDTIYF.

The J gene is TRBJ2-5, the V gene TRBV10-3; 13 bases are a match to TRBD2. The CDR3 length is 16 residues. CDR1 is ENHRY and CDR2 is SYGVKD in the germline V gene. With 2 bases clipped from V and 2 bases from J, the junction kept 2 bases outside the gene matches. In DNA form, the CDR3 reads TGTGCCATCAGTGAGGGACTAGCGGGGGCTCAAGAGACCCAGTACTTC. Encoded protein: CAISEGLAGAQETQYF.

V usage is TRBV5-4 and J usage is TRBJ1-2; TRBD1 aligns across 9 bases. CDR1 is SGHNT, CDR2 YYREEE, per germline (reference sequence). The CDR3 contains 19 residues. V was pared by 3 bases and J by 4 bases, with 19 bases of the junction left unmatched. Written as DNA, the CDR3 is TGTGCCAGCAGCTCCGCGGGATCTGAAACAGGGGGCGTCGTCTATGGCTACACCTTC. It encodes CASSSAGSETGGVVYGYTF. The complete variable domain, with remaining parts taken from reference TRBV5-4 and TRBJ1-2, reads ETGVTQSPTHLIKTRGQQVTLRCSSQSGHNTVSWYQQALGQGPQFIFQYYREEENGRGNFPPRFSGLQFPNYSSELNVNALELDDSALYLCASSSAGSETGGVVYGYTFGSGTRLTVV.

The chain employs TRBV4-3 and TRBJ2-4; D possibly corresponds to TRBD1 (5 bases). This CDR3 is built from 14 residues. Germline loops: CDR1 LGHNA, CDR2 YSLEER. Trimming took 0 bases from V and 7 from J, leaving 10 bases between them. The CDR3 spells CASSQEKGVNIQYF. In DNA form, the CDR3 reads TGCGCCAGCAGCCAAGAAAAAGGGGTGAACATTCAGTACTTC.

This clonotype was seen a few times. The rearrangement links TRBV20-1 to TRBJ2-5, with D uncertain. CDR3 size: 12 residues. V lost 0 bases to trimming and J lost 1 base, with 3 bases between them. Germline lookup yields CDR1 DFQATT and CDR2 SNEGSKA (reference sequence). This chain's CDR3 is CSAREPQETQYF. Here the CDR3 DNA reads TGCAGTGCTAGAGAGCCCCAAGAGACCCAGTACTTC.